Here is one TCR beta chain with its context. What it binds is not known. The CDR3 has 14 amino acids. Trimming left V 3 bases short and J 3 bases short, with 12 bases between. CDR1 SGDLS and CDR2 YYNGEE come from the germline V gene. Time point described: week 23, last vaccination. In every dose of vaccine, 300 ug of mutant IDH1 20-mer peptide was given alongside topical imiquimod. This entry comes from a study of a mutant IDH1 vaccine in newly diagnosed glioma. The repertoire was sequenced with immunoSEQ multiplex PCR; TCRdb's copy has only in-frame clones and lacks some. The repertoire has about 60,000 clones, 87% of them found once; the top ten carry approximately 1.5%.

The receptor was derived from a man in his forties with glioma. The gene calls are TRBV9 and TRBJ1-2; the D gene is possibly TRBD1 (5 bases). The sample was PBMCs, taken from a glioma patient whose treatment included an IDH1 peptide vaccine. CDR3 sequence reads: CASSGGTEDYGYTF. The CDR3 bases are TGTGCCAGCAGCGGGGGGACTGAAGACTATGGCTACACCTTC.